One T cell receptor beta chain is described in this entry. Its target is not known. Germline-derived CDR1 and CDR2 are SEHNR and FQNEAQ (reference sequence). The CDR3 length is 9 residues. Between the trimmed V and J ends, which lost 0 bases and 12 bases, there was a span of 2 bases. Naive and memory CD4+ T cells were separated from cryopreserved PBMCs. Sorted naive or memory CD4+ cells met CEF peptides for around eleven days. The entry originates in a study of CD4 T cells in relation to SARS-CoV-2 and coronaviruses. Study in general: After about nine days of antigen culture, PBMC TCR beta CDR3s were sequenced.

The table came from immunoSEQ multiplex PCR; TCRdb's copy has only in-frame clones and leaves some out. The data hold some 43,000 clones, with more than 65% observed a single time. The sample taken for sequencing was naive CD4+ T cells from PBMCs, cultured in vitro. The subset here: naive CD4+ T cells isolated by negative enrichment. The chain recombines TRBV7-9 with TRBJ1-1, with D hard to call. This TCR derives from an adult with COVID-19. CDR3 in amino acids: CASSLATFF. The CDR3 DNA follows: TGTGCCAGCAGCTTAGCGACTTTCTTT.